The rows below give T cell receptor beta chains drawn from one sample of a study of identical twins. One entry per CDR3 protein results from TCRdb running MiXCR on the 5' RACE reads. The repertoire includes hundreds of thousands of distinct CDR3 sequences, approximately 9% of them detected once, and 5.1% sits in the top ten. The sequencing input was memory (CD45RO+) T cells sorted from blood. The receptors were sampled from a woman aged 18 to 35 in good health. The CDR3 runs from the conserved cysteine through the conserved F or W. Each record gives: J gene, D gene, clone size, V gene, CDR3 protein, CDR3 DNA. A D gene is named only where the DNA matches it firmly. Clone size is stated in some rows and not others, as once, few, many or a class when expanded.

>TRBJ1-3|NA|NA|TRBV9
CASSVAEGVSGNTIYF
TGTGCCAGCAGCGTAGCTGAGGGAGTCTCTGGAAACACCATATATTTT
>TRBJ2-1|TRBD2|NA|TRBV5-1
CASRSSGSYNEQFF
TGCGCCAGCAGATCGAGCGGGAGCTACAATGAGCAGTTCTTC
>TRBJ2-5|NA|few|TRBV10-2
CASTRTGRRETQYF
TGCGCCAGCACCCGTACAGGGAGGAGAGAGACCCAGTACTTC
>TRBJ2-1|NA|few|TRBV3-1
CASSQDLDSQIPRGNEQFF
TGTGCCAGCAGCCAAGATCTTGACTCACAAATCCCCAGAGGAAATGAGCAGTTCTTC
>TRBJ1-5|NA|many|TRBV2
CASREGYSQPQHF
TGTGCCAGCAGAGAAGGGTACAGTCAGCCCCAGCATTTT
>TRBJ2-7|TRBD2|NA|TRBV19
CASRPKSGGYEQYF
TGTGCCAGTAGACCGAAAAGCGGGGGCTACGAGCAGTACTTC
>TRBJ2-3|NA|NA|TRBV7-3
CASSQGSTQYF
TGTGCCAGCAGCCAAGGCTCCACGCAGTATTTT
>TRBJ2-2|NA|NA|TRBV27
CATEGGAGTGELFF
TGTGCCACAGAGGGGGGCGCGGGAACCGGGGAGCTGTTTTTT
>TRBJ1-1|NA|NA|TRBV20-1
CSARDRLNTEAFF
TGCAGTGCTAGAGACAGGTTGAACACTGAAGCTTTCTTT
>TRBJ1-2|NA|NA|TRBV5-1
CASSPDRSYAYGYTF
TGCGCCAGCAGCCCGGACAGAAGCTACGCCTATGGCTACACCTTC
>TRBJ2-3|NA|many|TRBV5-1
CASSFDTGDTQYF
TGCGCCAGCAGCTTTGACACGGGCGATACGCAGTATTTT
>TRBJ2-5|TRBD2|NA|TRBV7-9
CASSPLAGAGETQYF
TGTGCCAGCAGCCCCCTAGCGGGGGCCGGGGAGACCCAGTACTTC
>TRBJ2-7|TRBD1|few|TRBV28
CASSLSRDSPYEQYF
TGTGCCAGCAGCCTAAGTAGGGACAGCCCGTACGAGCAGTACTTC
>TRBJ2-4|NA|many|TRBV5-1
CASSWSAKNIQYF
TGCGCCAGCAGCTGGAGTGCCAAAAACATTCAGTACTTC
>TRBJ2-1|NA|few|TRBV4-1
CASSQEIRGGNEQFF
TGCGCCAGCAGCCAAGAAATTCGGGGTGGCAATGAGCAGTTCTTC
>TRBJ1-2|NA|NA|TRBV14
CASSQNMHGYTF
TGTGCCAGCAGCCAAAACATGCATGGCTACACCTTC
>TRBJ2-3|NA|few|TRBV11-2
CASSFLYGADTQYF
TGTGCCAGCAGCTTCTTATACGGGGCAGATACGCAGTATTTT
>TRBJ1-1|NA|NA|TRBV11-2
CASSYDSTEAFF
TGTGCCAGCAGCTACGACAGCACTGAAGCTTTCTTT
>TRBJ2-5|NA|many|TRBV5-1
CASIAGSHQETQYF
TGCGCCAGCATTGCAGGGTCCCACCAAGAGACCCAGTACTTC
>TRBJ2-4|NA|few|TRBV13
CASSLGGGPLSKNIQYF
TGTGCCAGCAGCTTAGGGGGGGGTCCCCTGTCCAAAAACATTCAGTACTTC
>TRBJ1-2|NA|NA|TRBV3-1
CASSQRGNYGYTF
TGTGCCAGCAGCCAAAGGGGGAACTATGGCTACACCTTC
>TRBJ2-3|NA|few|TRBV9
CASSVEGGPGDTQYF
TGTGCCAGCAGCGTAGAGGGGGGCCCCGGAGATACGCAGTATTTT
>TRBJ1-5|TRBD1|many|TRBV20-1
CSAATGDQPQHF
TGCAGTGCAGCGACAGGGGATCAGCCCCAGCATTTT
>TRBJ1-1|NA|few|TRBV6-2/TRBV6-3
CASSPFAGGAEAFF
TGTGCCAGCAGCCCCTTCGCGGGGGGAGCTGAAGCTTTCTTT
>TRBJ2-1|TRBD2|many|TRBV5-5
CASSPGLAGMYEQFF
TGTGCCAGCAGCCCGGGACTAGCGGGAATGTATGAGCAGTTCTTC